This T cell receptor (beta chain) originates from a study of cytotoxic CD8 clonotypes in ibrutinib-treated CLL. CDR1 is LNHDA, CDR2 SQIVND, per germline (reference sequence). V lost 10 bases to trimming and J lost 5 bases, with 15 bases between them. This CDR3 has 12 amino acids. TCRdb's copy holds only in-frame clones and misses some; the assay was immunoSEQ multiplex PCR. Here the sample spans around 150,000 clones, more than 70% being singletons. The input for sequencing was PBMCs, taken at disease progression, from a patient treated with ibrutinib. The sequence was collected from a human donor with chronic lymphocytic leukemia. V gene TRBV19 combines with J gene TRBJ2-7; D is uncertain. The CDR3 is CATSLGRNEQYF. The DNA of the CDR3 is TGTGCCACCTCCCTTGGCCGGAACGAGCAGTACTTC.